This entry features one T cell receptor beta chain sequence. This sample was taken from a study of cytomegalovirus exposure and HLA in healthy donors. In germline, CDR1 is MNHEY, CDR2 SMNVEV (reference sequence). The V and J ends lost 5 bases and 5 bases respectively, with 12 bases between them. The CDR3 totals 13 residues. With 60 Vbeta and 13 Jbeta primers, the PCR was carried out. Profiled with immunoSEQ multiplex PCR; TCRdb holds only in-frame clones, not every one. Its table lists approximately 40,000 clones. The chain is built from TRBV27 and TRBJ1-2, with TRBD1 as a possible D gene (6 bases). Material: PBMCs. The sequence derives from a human donor in good health. CDR3 residues: CASSRSGEYGYTF. Here the CDR3 DNA reads TGTGCCAGCAGTAGGTCAGGGGAGTATGGCTACACCTTC.